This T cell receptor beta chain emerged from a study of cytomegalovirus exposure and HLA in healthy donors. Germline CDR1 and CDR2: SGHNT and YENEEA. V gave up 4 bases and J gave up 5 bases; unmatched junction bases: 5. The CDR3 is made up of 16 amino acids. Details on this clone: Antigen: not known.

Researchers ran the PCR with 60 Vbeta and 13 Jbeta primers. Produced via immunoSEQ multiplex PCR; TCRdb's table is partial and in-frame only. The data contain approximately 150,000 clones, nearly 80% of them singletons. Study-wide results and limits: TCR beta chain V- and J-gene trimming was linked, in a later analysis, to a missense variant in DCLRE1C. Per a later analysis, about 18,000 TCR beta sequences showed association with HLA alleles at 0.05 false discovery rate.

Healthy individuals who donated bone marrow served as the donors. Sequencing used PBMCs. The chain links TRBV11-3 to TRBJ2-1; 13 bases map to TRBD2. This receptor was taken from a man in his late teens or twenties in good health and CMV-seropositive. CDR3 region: CASSSGTSGTNNEQFF. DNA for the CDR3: TGTGCCAGCAGCTCCGGGACTAGCGGGACTAACAATGAGCAGTTCTTC.